The T cell receptor (beta chain) under discussion was sequenced for a study of cytomegalovirus exposure and HLA in healthy donors. PCR primers comprised 60 Vbeta and 13 Jbeta primers. The assay was immunoSEQ multiplex PCR, and TCRdb's table has in-frame clones only and misses some. Of some 270,000 clones in the sample, 85% to 95% were seen once. Germline-derived CDR1 and CDR2 are KGHSH and LQKENI. The CDR3 extends over 13 amino acids. V was pared by 3 bases and J by 5 bases, with 10 bases between. The clonotype originates from a girl aged 2-10 years in good health and CMV-seronegative. The chain has TRBV18 and TRBJ1-2, with D possibly matching TRBD1 (5 bases). The sample consisted of PBMCs. CDR3 amino acids: CASSPQGGYGYTF. DNA for the CDR3: TGTGCCAGCTCACCCCAGGGAGGATATGGCTACACCTTC.